This T cell receptor beta chain was retrieved from a study of Graves' ophthalmopathy and Graves' hyperthyroidism. This clonotype appeared many times. The ends were cut back, 8 bases at V and 3 bases at J, with 11 bases in the middle. Germline V gives CDR1 SNHLY, CDR2 FYNNEI. The CDR3 runs to 13 residues. As the template, RNA transcripts were used to amplify TCR beta CDR3 regions. The authors performed first-round RT-PCR with HTBI primers and then a second-round multiplex PCR. TCRdb processed the multiplex PCR reads anew with MiXCR; each CDR3 protein has one entry. This table holds more than 1,000,000 distinct CDR3 sequences, roughly 35% found once.

Sequencing was done on a sample of peripheral blood or thyroid tissue (not recorded which). The rearrangement joins TRBV2 to TRBJ1-5; unclear D gene. The sequence derives from an adult man with Graves' hyperthyroidism. The DNA for the CDR3 is TGTGCCAGCCGGAGGGAGGACAATCAGCCCCAGCATTTT. Protein: CASRREDNQPQHF. The full variable domain, rest sourced from reference TRBV2 and TRBJ1-5, is EPEVTQTPSHQVTQMGQEVILRCVPISNHLYFYWYRQILGQKVEFLVSFYNNEISEKSEIFDDQFSVERPDGSNFTLKIRSTKLEDSAMYFCASRREDNQPQHFGDGTRLSIL.